Below, 30 T cell receptor beta chains from the same sample are listed, as sequenced in a study of shared clonotypes between healthy human individuals. The method was immunoSEQ multiplex PCR; TCRdb's version includes in-frame clones alone and lacks a portion of them. The table has under 1,100,000 clones, about three quarters seen once. The sequenced sample consisted of memory CD4+ T cells sorted from blood. Sample subset: CD45RA-negative fraction. The receptors derive from a man in his late teens or twenties in good health.

The gene calls are TRBV10-3 and TRBJ1-1; tentatively, D is TRBD1 (6 bases). The germline V gene has CDR1 ENHRY and CDR2 SYGVKD. This CDR3 has 13 amino acids. Trimming removed 5 bases at V and 4 bases at J, with 11 bases between. The CDR3 nucleotides read TGTGCCATCAGTCCAGGGGACTCCACTGAAGCTTTCTTT. It yields the protein CAISPGDSTEAFF.

The V and J genes are TRBV7-8 and TRBJ1-5; the D gene is possibly TRBD1 (6 bases). V was trimmed by 5 bases and J by 4 bases, leaving 15 bases between them. Germline V gene lookup returns CDR1 SGHVS and CDR2 FQNEAQ. The CDR3 is made up of 15 amino acids. The CDR3 region has the DNA TGTGCCAGCAGCCCGCGGACAGCCCGAAATCAGCCCCAGCATTTT. Translated: CASSPRTARNQPQHF.

The chain uses TRBV7-9 and TRBJ2-6; a weak D match, TRBD2 (5 bases). The CDR3 covers 14 residues. Germline CDR1 reads SEHNR; CDR2 reads FQNEAQ (reference sequence). The CDR3 coding sequence is TGTGCTAGCGAGCAAAGCTCTGGGGCCAACGTCCTGACTTTC. Translation gives CASEQSSGANVLTF.

The chain is built from TRBV5-1 and TRBJ2-1; the match to TRBD2 covers 10 bases. This CDR3 region has 14 residues. V dropped 2 bases and J dropped 7; count of bases not matched to a gene: 3. Germline CDR1 and CDR2: SGHRS and YFSETQ. The CDR3 region has the DNA TGCGCCAGCAGCTTACTAGCGGGGACGAATGAGCAGTTCTTC. Its protein product is CASSLLAGTNEQFF.

The V gene is TRBV11-2, the J gene TRBJ1-4, with TRBD1 as a possible D gene (5 bases). Germline V gene data show CDR1 as SGHAT and CDR2 as FQNNGV. The CDR3 spans 17 residues. The ends were cut back, 1 base at V and 5 bases at J, with 17 bases in the middle. The CDR3 here is CASSLAAQGRYNEKLFF. CDR3 in DNA: TGTGCCAGCAGCTTAGCGGCCCAGGGACGGTACAATGAAAAACTGTTTTTT.

V is TRBV30 and J is TRBJ1-4; possibly TRBD1 for D (5 bases). Germline V CDR1 and CDR2: GTSNPN, SVGIG (reference sequence). The V end lost 3 bases, the J end lost 3 bases, and 17 bases lay between the germline ends. The CDR3 runs to 16 residues. CDR3 bases: TGTGCCTGGAGCGTCCCCCTGGGGCGTCCTAATGAAAAACTGTTTTTT. This translates into CAWSVPLGRPNEKLFF.

The V and J genes are TRBV6-5 and TRBJ1-6, with a weak D call TRBD1 (5 bases). The CDR3 extends over 15 amino acids. In germline, CDR1 is MNHEY, CDR2 SVGAGI. Trimming stripped 5 bases from V and 7 bases from J, with 15 bases between. For the CDR3, the DNA is TGTGCCAGCAGTACCGCCGGGGCGCACAATTCACCCCTCCACTTT. This codes for CASSTAGAHNSPLHF.

The chain combines TRBV21-1 with TRBJ2-5; TRBD2, the table's D call, was not compared with the DNA. TRBV21-1 is assigned pseudogene status. CDR3 size: 17 residues. The chain's CDR3 is CASSPTAGRSSQETQYF. CDR3 sequence (DNA): TGTGCCAGCAGCCCTACAGCGGGCAGAAGCTCCCAAGAGACCCAGTACTTC.

In regard to this clone: The sample carries other DNA sequences with the same CDR3. The rearrangement joins TRBV19 to TRBJ2-5; D perhaps matches TRBD2 (5 bases). This CDR3 spans 13 amino acids. Between the trimmed V and J ends, which lost 4 bases and 4 bases, there was a span of 10 bases. Germline CDR1 and CDR2: LNHDA and SQIVND (reference sequence). In DNA form, the CDR3 reads TGTGCCAGTAGTAGTTTGGCGGGAGAGACCCAGTACTTC. Translation: CASSSLAGETQYF.

This chain joins TRBV14 and TRBJ2-5; D is unclear. Trimming stripped 4 bases from V and 5 bases from J, with 17 bases between. The CDR3 sequence is 15 residues long. The germline V gene has CDR1 SGHDN and CDR2 FVKESK. CDR3 amino acids: CASSRAGPLSETQYF. In DNA, the CDR3 is TGTGCCAGCAGCCGTGCCGGGCCCTTGTCGGAGACCCAGTACTTC.

The rearrangement uses TRBV11-2 and TRBJ2-3, with D possibly being TRBD2 (5 bases). Germline V CDR1 and CDR2: SGHAT, FQNNGV. V lost 4 bases to trimming and J lost 2 bases, with 13 bases between them. This CDR3 region has 15 residues. For the CDR3, the DNA is TGTGCCAGCAGCTCGTTTCCGGGAATCACAGATACGCAGTATTTT. Protein sequence: CASSSFPGITDTQYF. The full variable domain, rest sourced from reference TRBV11-2 and TRBJ2-3, is EAGVAQSPRYKIIEKRQSVAFWCNPISGHATLYWYQQILGQGPKLLIQFQNNGVVDDSQLPKDRFSAERLKGVDSTLKIQPAKLEDSAVYLCASSSFPGITDTQYFGPGTRLTVL.

This clone was observed a handful of times. The chain combines TRBV30 with TRBJ1-2, with D unclear. Germline CDR1 GTSNPN, CDR2 SVGIG (reference sequence). This CDR3 is 13 amino acids long. V was pared by 2 bases and J by 0 bases, with 7 bases between. CDR3 region: CAWSPNPNYGYTF. DNA for the CDR3: TGTGCCTGGAGTCCGAACCCTAACTATGGCTACACCTTC.

J is TRBJ2-3 and V is TRBV5-1, with D perhaps given as TRBD1 or TRBD2 (5 bases each). Germline CDR1 is SGHRS and CDR2 is YFSETQ. Trimming stripped 4 bases from V and 3 bases from J, with 18 bases between. CDR3 length equals 16 residues. This CDR3 reads CASSPGPGGRTDTQYF. CDR3 nucleotides: TGCGCCAGCAGCCCGGGACCCGGTGGACGGACAGATACGCAGTATTTT.

This clone is a singleton in its sample. The rearrangement links TRBV6-1 to TRBJ1-2, with TRBD1 matching over 7 bases. The V segment lost 8 bases and the J segment 6 bases; nucleotides outside the gene matches: 9. The length of the CDR3 is 13 residues. Looked up from germline, CDR1 is MNHNS and CDR2 is SASEGT. As DNA, the CDR3 is TGTGCCAGCCAGATCAGACAGGGAAATGGCTACACCTTC. This gives the protein CASQIRQGNGYTF.

The V and J genes are TRBV18 and TRBJ1-4; D is perhaps TRBD1 (6 bases). The CDR3 spans 15 residues. The V end was cut by 1 base, the J end by 8 bases, with 14 bases between. Per germline, CDR1 KGHSH and CDR2 LQKENI. CDR3 in DNA: TGTGCCAGCTCACCACGGCCAGGGGTAGGAGAAAAACTGTTTTTT. It translates to CASSPRPGVGEKLFF.

This clone is a singleton in its sample. This chain links TRBV16 with TRBJ1-2, with 7 nucleotides matching TRBD1. CDR1 is KGHSY and CDR2 is FQNENV in the germline V gene. This CDR3 has 13 residues. The ends lost 2 bases at V and 4 bases at J; junction bases unmatched: 1. The CDR3: CASSQRDSYGYTF. DNA of the CDR3: TGTGCCAGCAGCCAAAGGGACAGCTATGGCTACACCTTC. Full variable domain (outside the CDR3, taken from reference TRBV16 and TRBJ1-2): GEEVAQTPKHLVRGEGQKAKLYCAPIKGHSYVFWYQQVLKNEFKFLISFQNENVFDETGMPKERFSAKCLPNSPCSLEIQATKLEDSAVYFCASSQRDSYGYTFGSGTRLTVV.

J is TRBJ2-7 and V is TRBV1. TRBV1 is tagged as a pseudogene. This CDR3 spans 15 amino acids. CDR3 in DNA: TGCACCAAAGGCCGGTGGGGGTGGAATGTGTACGAGCAGTACTTC. Translation: CTKGRWGWNVYEQYF.

Details on this clone: This specimen includes other DNA sequences encoding the same CDR3. V gene TRBV5-4 combines with J gene TRBJ1-1, with 8 bases that match TRBD1. After removal of 0 bases from V and 1 base from J, the junction contained 2 bases not matched to a gene. Germline assignment: CDR1 SGHNT and CDR2 YYREEE (reference sequence). The CDR3 is 15 amino acids. CDR3: CASSLDRGGNTEAFF. CDR3 nucleotide sequence: TGTGCCAGCAGCTTGGACAGGGGGGGGAACACTGAAGCTTTCTTT.

The rearrangement uses TRBV2 and TRBJ2-7; D may be TRBD1 (6 bases). Germline CDR1 SNHLY, CDR2 FYNNEI. Trimming cost V 7 bases and J 4 bases, with 11 bases left between them. This CDR3 is built from 12 residues. The CDR3 DNA sequence: TGTGCCAGCAATAACGACAGGTACGAGCAGTACTTC. It encodes CASNNDRYEQYF. Full variable domain (outside the CDR3, taken from reference TRBV2 and TRBJ2-7): EPEVTQTPSHQVTQMGQEVILRCVPISNHLYFYWYRQILGQKVEFLVSFYNNEISEKSEIFDDQFSVERPDGSNFTLKIRSTKLEDSAMYFCASNNDRYEQYFGPGTRLTVT.

The chain employs TRBV27 and TRBJ2-7; TRBD1 agrees at 7 bases. Trimming removed 5 bases from V and 3 bases from J; junction bases left unmatched: 7. Germline CDR1 and CDR2: MNHEY and SMNVEV (reference sequence). CDR3 length equals 14 residues. CDR3 sequence reads: CASSAPGQIYEQYF. CDR3 sequence (DNA): TGTGCCAGCAGTGCCCCGGGACAGATCTACGAGCAGTACTTC.

The chain uses TRBV5-1 and TRBJ2-7; the D is unclear. This CDR3 has 14 amino acids. Trimming cost V 0 bases and J 3 bases, with 10 bases left between them. CDR1 is SGHRS and CDR2 is YFSETQ in the germline V gene. DNA for the CDR3: TGCGCCAGCAGCTTGGGGCAGGAACTCTACGAGCAGTACTTC. Encoded protein: CASSLGQELYEQYF.

This chain links TRBV7-9 with TRBJ2-5, with 9 bases aligning to TRBD2. The CDR3 covers 15 residues. The trim removed 3 bases at V and 5 bases at J, leaving 7 bases unmatched. Germline V gene lookup returns CDR1 SEHNR and CDR2 FQNEAQ (reference sequence). CDR3 in DNA: TGTGCCAGCAGCTTCTCCGGCGGGGGGGCGGAGACCCAGTACTTC. As protein: CASSFSGGGAETQYF.

V is TRBV4-1 and J is TRBJ2-3; 8 bases line up with TRBD2. The CDR3 contains 19 residues. J lost 6 bases, V lost 4 bases, and 21 bases had no gene match. CDR1 is MGHRA and CDR2 is YSYEKL in the germline V gene. CDR3: CASSPAQWRGVLSHDTQYF. CDR3 nucleotide sequence: TGCGCCAGCAGCCCGGCGCAATGGCGGGGGGTTCTTTCACATGATACGCAGTATTTT.

This chain joins TRBV6-1 and TRBJ2-7; D possibly corresponds to TRBD2 (6 bases). V was cut by 6 bases and J by 0 bases, with 12 bases left in between. Germline CDR1 reads MNHNS; CDR2 reads SASEGT. The CDR3 extends over 14 amino acids. The CDR3 bases are TGTGCCAGCAGCCCGGGACTCCGCTCCTACGAGCAGTACTTC. Its protein is CASSPGLRSYEQYF.

CDR3 DNA sequence: TGTGCCAGCAGCATGTGGGGAACCGGGGAGCTGTTTTTT. Its protein is CASSMWGTGELFF. The V gene is TRBV2, the J gene TRBJ2-2; D not resolved. Per germline, CDR1 SNHLY and CDR2 FYNNEI. CDR3 length: 13 amino acids. V was trimmed by 6 bases and J by 5 bases, leaving 10 bases between them.

This sequence joins TRBV5-1 and TRBJ1-3, with D possibly TRBD1 on 6 matching bases. Trimming cost V 0 bases and J 4 bases, with 14 bases left between them. The length of the CDR3 is 16 residues. The germline CDR1 and CDR2 sequences are SGHRS and YFSETQ. CDR3 DNA sequence: TGCGCCAGCAGCTTGGTGGCGGGGGCTAGCGGAAACACCATATATTTT. It encodes CASSLVAGASGNTIYF.

J is TRBJ1-1 and V is TRBV6-1; no reliable D call. The CDR3 contains 14 residues. The germline V gene encodes CDR1 MNHNS and CDR2 SASEGT. V shed 3 bases and J shed 4 bases, with 12 bases lying between them. The CDR3 sequence is CASSDQEPSTEAFF. The CDR3 DNA sequence: TGTGCCAGCAGTGACCAAGAACCGTCCACTGAAGCTTTCTTT.

This chain links TRBV19 with TRBJ1-4, with a tentative D call TRBD1 (5 bases). Trimming left V 7 bases short and J 6 bases short, with 21 bases between. Germline V CDR1 and CDR2: LNHDA, SQIVND (reference sequence). The CDR3 extends over 16 amino acids. DNA of the CDR3: TGTGCCAGTATCGCCTCACGGGGCTCGGGAGATGAAAAACTGTTTTTT. Protein: CASIASRGSGDEKLFF.

The V gene is TRBV18, the J gene TRBJ1-6; no firm D call. The CDR3 extends over 15 amino acids. V was cut by 2 bases and J by 0 bases, with 5 bases left in between. CDR1 is KGHSH and CDR2 is LQKENI in the germline V gene. DNA of the CDR3: TGTGCCAGCTCACCAGAGAACTCCTATAATTCACCCCTCCACTTT. Its translation: CASSPENSYNSPLHF.

The rearrangement joins TRBV19 to TRBJ1-4; 8 bases map to TRBD1. V lost 3 bases, J lost 8 bases, and 8 bases stayed unmatched. This CDR3 contains 15 residues. Germline V CDR1 and CDR2: LNHDA, SQIVND (reference sequence). The CDR3 sequence: CASSILAGGNEKLFF. The CDR3 nucleotides read TGTGCCAGTAGTATCCTGGCAGGGGGCAACGAAAAACTGTTTTTT.